A single sample gave rise to the 19 T cell receptor beta chains below, sequenced in a study of CD8 T cells in Susac syndrome (dated by TCRdb to the late 2010s). Library preparation used the immunoSEQ multiplex PCR assay. RNA was extracted using the RNeasy kit, and roughly 0.5 to 1 microgram was reverse transcribed with random hexamers. TCRdb passed the public sequencing reads through fastp at Q25 and MiXCR, retaining productive beta sequences. For every CDR3 protein sequence, its rows merge into one entry that carries the most common genes and DNA. The sample table lists 250,000 to 300,000 distinct CDR3 sequences, about nine tenths of them with a count of one. Together, the top ten hold roughly 0.2% of the sample. Sequenced sample: CD8+ T cells from PBMCs. The source is a human donor with multiple sclerosis.

V usage is TRBV28 and J usage is TRBJ2-7, with D uncertain. This CDR3 has 15 amino acids. Germline V gene sequence: CDR1 MDHEN, CDR2 SYDVKM. The V end was cut by 2 bases, the J end by 0 bases, with 11 bases between. The CDR3 DNA is TGTGCCAGCAGTTTAACGGGCTGGAGCTCCTACGAGCAGTACTTC. This gives the protein CASSLTGWSSYEQYF.

The chain carries TRBV6-2 or TRBV6-3 and TRBJ2-2; D might be TRBD2 (5 bases). Germline V gene lookup returns CDR1 MNHEY and CDR2 SVGEGT. The CDR3 length is 21 residues. Trimming left V 2 bases short and J 2 bases short, with 27 bases between. DNA of the CDR3: TGTGCCAGCAGTTACAGAGCGGAACCCTTTCTTGATTTTCTCAACACCGGGGAGCTGTTTTTT. Its translation is CASSYRAEPFLDFLNTGELFF.

This chain uses TRBV12-3 or TRBV12-4 with TRBJ2-5; 10 nucleotides align to TRBD2. The CDR3 has 16 amino acids. V shed 6 bases and J 8 bases; nucleotides not matched to a gene: 15. The chain's CDR3 is CASSLGLAVSEVTQYF. The CDR3 DNA is TGTGCCAGCAGCCTCGGACTAGCGGTGTCTGAAGTTACCCAGTACTTC.

The chain couples TRBV5-8 to TRBJ2-2; no clear D gene. Trimming left V 3 bases short and J 3 bases short, with 15 bases between. The CDR3 covers 16 residues. Germline values: CDR1 SGHTS, CDR2 YDEGEE. The CDR3 sequence is CASSSLPGHHTGELFF. CDR3 bases: TGTGCCAGCAGCTCTCTTCCTGGGCACCACACCGGGGAGCTGTTTTTT.

This clonotype was counted once. The gene calls are TRBV5-1 and TRBJ2-5; D may be TRBD2 (5 bases). From germline, CDR1 is SGHRS and CDR2 YFSETQ. This CDR3 comprises 15 residues. V lost 0 bases, J lost 4 bases, and 13 bases lay in between. In nucleotides, the CDR3 is TGCGCCAGCAGCTTGGGAGTTCTAGCTACAGAGACCCAGTACTTC. Its protein product is CASSLGVLATETQYF.

V is TRBV11-2 and J is TRBJ2-2; 10 bases agree with TRBD2. The CDR3 spans 16 residues. From germline, CDR1 is SGHAT and CDR2 FQNNGV. The V and J ends lost 3 bases and 7 bases, in that order; junction bases with no gene match: 8. The CDR3 DNA follows: TGTGCCAGCAGCTTGGAGCGGGGGGGCTTCGGCGGGGAGCTGTTTTTT. Translated, it gives CASSLERGGFGGELFF.

The chain recombines TRBV9 with TRBJ1-3; possible D gene TRBD1, 5 bases. CDR3 length: 15 amino acids. V was shortened by 4 bases and J by 0 bases, with 11 bases between the two germline ends. Germline-derived CDR1 and CDR2 are SGDLS and YYNGEE. The DNA for the CDR3 is TGTGCCAGCAGCTCCGGGGGGGTCTCTGGAAACACCATATATTTT. Residues: CASSSGGVSGNTIYF.

The rearrangement uses TRBV7-9 and TRBJ2-5; 8 bases map to TRBD1. Germline CDR1 SEHNR, CDR2 FQNEAQ (reference sequence). With V trimmed by 5 bases and J by 5 bases, 10 bases remained unmatched. The CDR3 totals 15 residues. For the CDR3, the DNA is TGTGCCAGCAGCCCACAAGACAGGGGATGGGAGACCCAGTACTTC. It encodes CASSPQDRGWETQYF. Full variable domain (remainder filled in from reference TRBV7-9 and TRBJ2-5): DTGVSQNPRHKITKRGQNVTFRCDPISEHNRLYWYRQTLGQGPEFLTYFQNEAQLEKSRLLSDRFSAERPKGSFSTLEIQRTEQGDSAMYLCASSPQDRGWETQYFGPGTRLLVL.

J is TRBJ1-2 and V is TRBV5-1; the D gene is possibly TRBD1 (5 bases). The V end was cut by 3 bases, the J end by 1 base, with 16 bases between. Germline CDR1 SGHRS, CDR2 YFSETQ. The CDR3 loop spans 16 amino acids. DNA of the CDR3: TGCGCCAGCAGCTCGTCCGCCTTGACAGTTAACTATGGCTACACCTTC. The encoded protein is CASSSSALTVNYGYTF. The whole variable domain, remainder taken from reference TRBV5-1 and TRBJ1-2, is KAGVTQTPRYLIKTRGQQVTLSCSPISGHRSVSWYQQTPGQGLQFLFEYFSETQRNKGNFPGRFSGRQFSNSRSEMNVSTLELGDSALYLCASSSSALTVNYGYTFGSGTRLTVV.

The chain carries TRBV27 and TRBJ2-1, with no clear D. The length of the CDR3 is 13 residues. V was trimmed by 3 bases and J by 9 bases, leaving 12 bases between them. Germline V CDR1 and CDR2: MNHEY, SMNVEV (reference sequence). The CDR3 here is CASSFITAREQFF. The CDR3 nucleotides are TGTGCCAGCAGTTTTATCACAGCCCGTGAGCAGTTCTTC.

Points on this clonotype: The junction departs from germline at one end; a sequencing error may be responsible. The chain is built from TRBV7-7 and TRBJ2-5, with unresolved D. The germline V gene has CDR1 SSHAT and CDR2 FNYEAQ (reference sequence). The CDR3 totals 13 residues. Here the CDR3 reads CASSLSAQETQYF. The CDR3 DNA reads as TGTGCTAGCAGCTTATCGGCCCAAGAGACCCAGTACTTC.

V and J are TRBV6-5 and TRBJ2-1; 10 positions match TRBD2. The V segment lost 9 bases and the J segment 5 bases; nucleotides outside the gene matches: 10. The CDR3 extends over 15 amino acids. CDR1 and CDR2 (germline): MNHEY, SVGAGI. CDR3 coding DNA: TGTGCCAGTAGACTTCTAGCGGGGGTTCACAATGAGCAGTTCTTC. This translates into CASRLLAGVHNEQFF.

The chain combines TRBV6-5 with TRBJ2-3, with 9 nucleotides matching TRBD1. V gave up 6 bases and J gave up 0 bases; unmatched junction bases: 4. This CDR3 comprises 15 residues. Germline-derived CDR1 and CDR2 are MNHEY and SVGAGI. This CDR3 is CASSRTGESTDTQYF. CDR3 bases: TGTGCCAGCAGCAGGACAGGGGAGAGCACAGATACGCAGTATTTT.

The V call is TRBV19, the J call TRBJ2-7; 7 nucleotides agree with TRBD1. The CDR3 sequence is 14 residues long. Trimming removed 8 bases from V and 5 bases from J; junction bases left unmatched: 12. CDR1 LNHDA and CDR2 SQIVND come from the germline V gene (reference sequence). CDR3 in DNA: TGTGCCAGTCGGGACAGCGGTGGGCATGACGAGCAGTACTTC. It translates to CASRDSGGHDEQYF.

The chain links TRBV20-1 to TRBJ2-3; no clear D gene. The CDR3 is made up of 14 amino acids. V was pared by 1 base and J by 6 bases, with 14 bases between. Germline assignment: CDR1 DFQATT and CDR2 SNEGSKA (reference sequence). The chain's CDR3 is CSARATRVSDTQYF. The CDR3 DNA follows: TGCAGTGCTAGAGCGACTCGGGTCAGCGATACGCAGTATTTT.

J is TRBJ2-7 and V is TRBV30; either TRBD1 or TRBD2 may supply D (5 bases each). The CDR3 is 14 residues long. Germline CDR1 GTSNPN, CDR2 SVGIG (reference sequence). V lost 2 bases, J lost 3 bases, and 14 bases lay in between. The CDR3 bases are TGTGCCTGGAGTAGGGGACCTCGAGGCTACGAGCAGTACTTC. This gives the protein CAWSRGPRGYEQYF.

The V gene is TRBV9, the J gene TRBJ1-1; unclear D gene. The CDR3 contains 15 residues. Germline CDR1 reads SGDLS; CDR2 reads YYNGEE. Trimming took off 6 bases at V and 5 bases at J, with 20 bases between the two ends. CDR3 region: CASTLVDGVGTEAFF. The CDR3 nucleotides read TGTGCCAGCACCCTCGTAGATGGGGTGGGGACTGAAGCTTTCTTT.

The CDR3 DNA is TGTGCCAGCAGCACCACTCGGACTAGCGGCCTCAATGAGCAGTTCTTC. Encoded protein: CASSTTRTSGLNEQFF. V usage is TRBV7-9 and J usage is TRBJ2-1, with 10 bases fitting TRBD2. Germline V gives CDR1 SEHNR, CDR2 FQNEAQ (reference sequence). V dropped 5 bases and J dropped 6; count of bases not matched to a gene: 10. The length of the CDR3 is 16 residues.

This chain joins TRBV5-1 and TRBJ2-7, with a tentative D call TRBD2 (5 bases). Deletions cut 3 bases from V and 3 bases from J, with 10 bases between. This CDR3 is built from 13 residues. Germline-derived CDR1 and CDR2 are SGHRS and YFSETQ. The CDR3 loop is CASSSLGSYEQYF. CDR3 bases: TGCGCCAGCAGCTCATTGGGGAGCTACGAGCAGTACTTC.